Listed below are T cell receptor beta chains from one sample, sequenced in a study of regulatory T cells in long-lasting Graves disease. TCRdb re-derived calls from the multiplex PCR reads in MiXCR, one entry per CDR3 protein. The repertoire consists of some 220,000 distinct CDR3 sequences, with roughly a fifth occurring once and the leading ten covering 10% to 15%. This sample also appeared in a second study, on T cells in Graves' hyperthyroidism and ophthalmopathy.

The sample consisted of peripheral blood mononuclear cells (PBMCs), taken at new diagnosis, from a patient treated with antithyroid drugs. Source of these receptors: a woman aged 25 to 39 with Graves disease. Both conserved end residues are part of each CDR3. Fields, in order: CDR3 DNA, CDR3 protein, clone size, D gene, V gene, J gene. D genes are given only for firm matches. Clone size is shown for a subset of rows, as once, few, many or a class of expanded clone.

cdr3_nt: TGCGCCAGCAGGGAGGTTACGACGGGCACTGAAGCTTTCTTT; cdr3_aa: CASREVTTGTEAFF; clone_size: -; d_call: -; v_call: TRBV5-1; j_call: TRBJ1-1
cdr3_nt: TGTGCCAGCAGCGTAGAAAAGGGGACAGGGTTGTCCTATGGCTACACCTTC; cdr3_aa: CASSVEKGTGLSYGYTF; clone_size: -; d_call: TRBD1; v_call: TRBV14; j_call: TRBJ1-2
cdr3_nt: TGCAGTGCTATCTCGTCAGACCCCTATGGCTACACCTTC; cdr3_aa: CSAISSDPYGYTF; clone_size: many; d_call: -; v_call: TRBV20-1; j_call: TRBJ1-2
cdr3_nt: TGTGCCAGTAGTACTTGGGGGGCGGGGGGCAGCGGGGAGCTGTTTTTT; cdr3_aa: CASSTWGAGGSGELFF; clone_size: -; d_call: TRBD2; v_call: TRBV19; j_call: TRBJ2-2
cdr3_nt: TGTGCCAGTAGTAACCCTGGAATCCAGCCCCAGCATTTT; cdr3_aa: CASSNPGIQPQHF; clone_size: many; d_call: -; v_call: TRBV19; j_call: TRBJ1-5
cdr3_nt: TGTGCCAGCAGCTTAGTTGCGACGCTTTCCTACAATGAGCAGTTCTTC; cdr3_aa: CASSLVATLSYNEQFF; clone_size: -; d_call: -; v_call: TRBV11-2; j_call: TRBJ2-1
cdr3_nt: TGTGCCAGCAGCGTTACAGGGGGCGGCTATGGCTACACCTTC; cdr3_aa: CASSVTGGGYGYTF; clone_size: -; d_call: TRBD1; v_call: TRBV2; j_call: TRBJ1-2
cdr3_nt: TGCGCCAGCAGCCAGGACGAGGAAGAGACCCAGTACTTC; cdr3_aa: CASSQDEEETQYF; clone_size: -; d_call: -; v_call: TRBV4-1; j_call: TRBJ2-5
cdr3_nt: TGTGCCGCCTCGGCGACTGGAAACACCATATATTTT; cdr3_aa: CAASATGNTIYF; clone_size: many; d_call: -; v_call: TRBV10-3; j_call: TRBJ1-3
cdr3_nt: TGTGCCAGCAGCTTGTCCGTGGACCTTCACTTTGGCTACACCTTC; cdr3_aa: CASSLSVDLHFGYTF; clone_size: many; d_call: -; v_call: TRBV7-9; j_call: TRBJ1-2
cdr3_nt: TGCGCCAGCAGCCAGATTGCCGGGTCCCCGAAGGAGAATGAGCAGTTCTTC; cdr3_aa: CASSQIAGSPKENEQFF; clone_size: many; d_call: -; v_call: TRBV4-1; j_call: TRBJ2-1
cdr3_nt: TGTGCCAGCAAAACGGGACTAGCGGGGGGGCGGCAGTACTTC; cdr3_aa: CASKTGLAGGRQYF; clone_size: many; d_call: TRBD2; v_call: TRBV6-1; j_call: TRBJ2-5
cdr3_nt: TGTGCCAGCAGTTCGTGGACTAGCGGGAGTACAGATACGCAGTATTTT; cdr3_aa: CASSSWTSGSTDTQYF; clone_size: many; d_call: TRBD2; v_call: TRBV28; j_call: TRBJ2-3
cdr3_nt: TGTGCCATCAGTGAGTCACAGGGGAGTCTGGGCGAGCAGTACTTC; cdr3_aa: CAISESQGSLGEQYF; clone_size: many; d_call: TRBD1; v_call: TRBV10-3; j_call: TRBJ2-7
cdr3_nt: TGTGCCAGCAGTGGGGTAGCGTCCGGGGAGCTGTTTTTT; cdr3_aa: CASSGVASGELFF; clone_size: -; d_call: -; v_call: TRBV2; j_call: TRBJ2-2
cdr3_nt: TGCGCCAGCAGCCAAAGAACAGGGGGCCTTTACGAGCAGTACTTC; cdr3_aa: CASSQRTGGLYEQYF; clone_size: -; d_call: TRBD1; v_call: TRBV4-1; j_call: TRBJ2-7
cdr3_nt: TGTGCCAGCAGTTGGGGGACAGGGGTTGGTGAAAAACTGTCTTTT; cdr3_aa: CASSWGTGVGEKLSF; clone_size: -; d_call: TRBD1; v_call: TRBV28; j_call: TRBJ1-4
cdr3_nt: TGTGCCAGCTTATTAAGACCTACCTCTAACTATGGCTACACCTTC; cdr3_aa: CASLLRPTSNYGYTF; clone_size: many; d_call: -; v_call: TRBV5-8; j_call: TRBJ1-2
cdr3_nt: TGTGCCAGCAGCCCCCCGGGACAGGGGGGTCAGCCCCAGCATTTT; cdr3_aa: CASSPPGQGGQPQHF; clone_size: many; d_call: TRBD1; v_call: TRBV12-3/TRBV12-4; j_call: TRBJ1-5
cdr3_nt: TGTGCCAGCAGCCAACGATCAATTCTAGCGGGAGGTAAAGACGATACGCAGTATTTT; cdr3_aa: CASSQRSILAGGKDDTQYF; clone_size: -; d_call: TRBD2; v_call: TRBV5-5; j_call: TRBJ2-3
cdr3_nt: TGTGCCAGCAGTGAAGCGGGACTAGCAACAGATACGCAGTATTTT; cdr3_aa: CASSEAGLATDTQYF; clone_size: -; d_call: TRBD2; v_call: TRBV12-3/TRBV12-4; j_call: TRBJ2-3
cdr3_nt: TGCGCCAGCAGCTTGTTACCCGACACTGAAGCTTTCTTT; cdr3_aa: CASSLLPDTEAFF; clone_size: many; d_call: -; v_call: TRBV5-1; j_call: TRBJ1-1
cdr3_nt: TGCAGTGCGAGAGAAGGGATACCTGAAGCTTTCTTT; cdr3_aa: CSAREGIPEAFF; clone_size: many; d_call: -; v_call: TRBV20-1; j_call: TRBJ1-1
cdr3_nt: TGCAGTGCTCCCCGCGACGGGGCCACTGAAGCTTTCTTT; cdr3_aa: CSAPRDGATEAFF; clone_size: many; d_call: -; v_call: TRBV20-1; j_call: TRBJ1-1
cdr3_nt: TGTGCCAGCAGTTTACGGCGGGGGGGTGCTGAGCAGTTCTTC; cdr3_aa: CASSLRRGGAEQFF; clone_size: many; d_call: TRBD2; v_call: TRBV12-3/TRBV12-4; j_call: TRBJ2-1
cdr3_nt: TGTGCCAGCAGTGAATCCAGCTCTGGAAACACCATATATTTT; cdr3_aa: CASSESSSGNTIYF; clone_size: many; d_call: -; v_call: TRBV2; j_call: TRBJ1-3
cdr3_nt: TGTGCCAGTAGTATAGGTCCCGGGGGCGCGGGGCAGCCCCAGCATTTT; cdr3_aa: CASSIGPGGAGQPQHF; clone_size: many; d_call: -; v_call: TRBV19; j_call: TRBJ1-5
cdr3_nt: TGTGCCCGACTAGGGGTAGGGCTCCGCTACACCTTC; cdr3_aa: CARLGVGLRYTF; clone_size: many; d_call: -; v_call: TRBV30; j_call: TRBJ1-2
cdr3_nt: TGTGCCACCAGCACTCTAAGCGGGACCGGCAATGAGCAGTTCTTC; cdr3_aa: CATSTLSGTGNEQFF; clone_size: many; d_call: TRBD2; v_call: TRBV15; j_call: TRBJ2-1
cdr3_nt: TGTGCCAGCAGTTTAGTCGGGGGACCCCAAGAGACCCAGTACTTC; cdr3_aa: CASSLVGGPQETQYF; clone_size: many; d_call: -; v_call: TRBV28; j_call: TRBJ2-5
cdr3_nt: TGCAGTGCTAGGTGGCAGTCCTACGAGCAGTACTTC; cdr3_aa: CSARWQSYEQYF; clone_size: many; d_call: -; v_call: TRBV20-1; j_call: TRBJ2-7
cdr3_nt: TGTGCCAGCTCACCCCCCTCCGGGGCCAATGAGCAGTTCTTC; cdr3_aa: CASSPPSGANEQFF; clone_size: many; d_call: -; v_call: TRBV18; j_call: TRBJ2-1
cdr3_nt: TGTGCCAGCAGCGGAGCCGGGACAGGGGGGGCAGAGACCCAGTACTTC; cdr3_aa: CASSGAGTGGAETQYF; clone_size: -; d_call: TRBD1; v_call: TRBV12-3/TRBV12-4; j_call: TRBJ2-5